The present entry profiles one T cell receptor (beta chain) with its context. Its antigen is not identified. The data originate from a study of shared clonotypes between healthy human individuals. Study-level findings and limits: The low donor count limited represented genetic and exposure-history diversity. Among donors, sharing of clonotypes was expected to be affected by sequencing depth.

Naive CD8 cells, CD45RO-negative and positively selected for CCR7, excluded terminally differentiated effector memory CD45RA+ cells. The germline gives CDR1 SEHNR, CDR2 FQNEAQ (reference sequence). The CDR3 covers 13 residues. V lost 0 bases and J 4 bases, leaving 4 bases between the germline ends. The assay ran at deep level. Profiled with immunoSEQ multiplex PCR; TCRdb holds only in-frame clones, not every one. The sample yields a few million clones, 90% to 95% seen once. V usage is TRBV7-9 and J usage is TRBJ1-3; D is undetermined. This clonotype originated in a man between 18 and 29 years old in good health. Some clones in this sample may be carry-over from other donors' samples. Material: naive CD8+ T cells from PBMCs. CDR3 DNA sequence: TGTGCCAGCAGCTTAGCTATGGGAAACACCATATATTTT. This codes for CASSLAMGNTIYF.